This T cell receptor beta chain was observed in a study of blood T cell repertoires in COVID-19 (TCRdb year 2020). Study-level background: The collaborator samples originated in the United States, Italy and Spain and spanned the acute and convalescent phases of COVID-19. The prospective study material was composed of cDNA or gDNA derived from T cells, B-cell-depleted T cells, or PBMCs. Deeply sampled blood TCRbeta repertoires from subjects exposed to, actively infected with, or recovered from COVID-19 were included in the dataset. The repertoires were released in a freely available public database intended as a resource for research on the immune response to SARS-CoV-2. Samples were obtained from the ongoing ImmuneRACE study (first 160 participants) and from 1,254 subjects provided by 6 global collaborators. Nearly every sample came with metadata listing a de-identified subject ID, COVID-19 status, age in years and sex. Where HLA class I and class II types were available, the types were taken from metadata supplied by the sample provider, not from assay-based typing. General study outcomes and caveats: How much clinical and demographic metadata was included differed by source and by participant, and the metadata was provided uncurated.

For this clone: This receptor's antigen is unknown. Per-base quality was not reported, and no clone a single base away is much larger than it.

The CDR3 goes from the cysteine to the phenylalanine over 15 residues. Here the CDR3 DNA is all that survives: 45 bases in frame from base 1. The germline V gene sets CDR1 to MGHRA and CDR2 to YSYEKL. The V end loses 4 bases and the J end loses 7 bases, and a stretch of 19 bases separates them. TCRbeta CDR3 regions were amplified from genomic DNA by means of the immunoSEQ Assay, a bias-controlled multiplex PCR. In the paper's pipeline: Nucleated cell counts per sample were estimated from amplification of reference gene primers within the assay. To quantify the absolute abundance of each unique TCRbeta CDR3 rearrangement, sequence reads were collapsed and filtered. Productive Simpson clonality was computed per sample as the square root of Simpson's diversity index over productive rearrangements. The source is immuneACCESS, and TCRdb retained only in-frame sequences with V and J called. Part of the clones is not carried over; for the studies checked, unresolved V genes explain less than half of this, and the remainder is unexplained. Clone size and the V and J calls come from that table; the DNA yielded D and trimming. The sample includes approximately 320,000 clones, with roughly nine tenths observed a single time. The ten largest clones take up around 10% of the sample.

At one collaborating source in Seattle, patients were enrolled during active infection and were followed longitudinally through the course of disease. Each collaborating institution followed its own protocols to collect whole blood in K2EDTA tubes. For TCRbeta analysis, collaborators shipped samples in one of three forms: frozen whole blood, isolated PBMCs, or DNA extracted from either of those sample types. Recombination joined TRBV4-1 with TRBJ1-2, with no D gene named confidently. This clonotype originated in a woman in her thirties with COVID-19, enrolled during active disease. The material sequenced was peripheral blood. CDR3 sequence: CASSPYHYENGGYTF. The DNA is TGCGCCAGCAGCCCCTATCACTATGAAAACGGTGGCTACACCTTC.